This T cell receptor (beta chain) was retrieved from a study of OX40 agonist ivuxolimab in advanced cancers. Study summary: Aged roughly 23 to 80 with a mean of approximately 57 years, they were around 83% male. Whole-study findings and limits: Averaging showed that CD8+ T cells had more expanded clones than CD4+ did.

A remark on this clone: The target antigen is unknown.

Some clones are missing from TCRdb's copy, which holds only in-frame ones; the method was immunoSEQ multiplex PCR. The repertoire holds around 73,000 clones, with 90% as singletons. Germline V gene lookup returns CDR1 MNHNS and CDR2 SASEGT. Deletions cut 5 bases from V and 5 bases from J, with 16 bases between. This CDR3 contains 15 residues. J is TRBJ2-4 and V is TRBV6-1, with D perhaps matching TRBD1 (5 bases). This clonotype was sampled from an adult with an advanced solid tumor such as melanoma, head and neck, liver or kidney cancer. The specimen was CD4+ or CD8+ T cells sorted from blood, collected in a trial of the OX40 agonist ivuxolimab. The CDR3 loop reads CASSPFKGWENIQYF. In nucleotides, the CDR3 is TGTGCCAGCAGTCCCTTCAAGGGGTGGGAAAACATTCAGTACTTC.